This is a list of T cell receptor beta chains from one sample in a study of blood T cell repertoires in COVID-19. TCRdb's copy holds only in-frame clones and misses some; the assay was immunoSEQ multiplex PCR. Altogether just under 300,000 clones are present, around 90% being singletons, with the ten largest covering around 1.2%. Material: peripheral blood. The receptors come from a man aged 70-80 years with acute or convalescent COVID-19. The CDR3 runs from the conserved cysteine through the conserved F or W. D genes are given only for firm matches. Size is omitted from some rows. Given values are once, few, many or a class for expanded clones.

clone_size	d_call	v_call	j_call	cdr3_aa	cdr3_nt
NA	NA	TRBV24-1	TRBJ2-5	CATSDSRGNRGGPETQYF	TGTGCCACCAGTGACTCCCGAGGGAACAGGGGAGGCCCGGAGACCCAGTACTTC
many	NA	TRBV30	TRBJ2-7	CAWSLGDYEQYF	TGTGCCTGGAGTCTGGGAGACTACGAGCAGTACTTC
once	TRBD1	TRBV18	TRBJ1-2	CASSPGTGSIANYGYTF	TGTGCCAGCTCACCAGGGACAGGGTCTATAGCTAACTATGGCTACACCTTC
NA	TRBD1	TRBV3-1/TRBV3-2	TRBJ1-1	CASSPRGQGRFAEAFF	TGTGCCAGCAGCCCCCGGGGACAGGGGAGATTTGCTGAAGCTTTCTTT
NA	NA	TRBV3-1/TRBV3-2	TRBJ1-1	CASSQDLRGRTEAFF	TGTGCCAGCAGCCAAGATCTACGGGGGAGGACTGAAGCTTTCTTT
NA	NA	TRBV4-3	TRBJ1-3	CASSQDSRDWNTIYF	TGCGCCAGCAGCCAAGATTCTCGGGACTGGAACACCATATATTTT
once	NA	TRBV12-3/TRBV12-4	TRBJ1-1	CASSPRAYTEAFF	TGTGCCAGCAGTCCCAGGGCGTACACTGAAGCTTTCTTT
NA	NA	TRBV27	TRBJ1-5	CASSLRAGADSNQPQHF	TGTGCCAGCAGTTTACGGGCAGGGGCCGATAGCAATCAGCCCCAGCATTTT
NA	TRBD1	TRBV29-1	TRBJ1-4	CSVKSGQRNEKLFF	TGCAGCGTTAAATCGGGACAGCGTAATGAAAAACTGTTTTTT
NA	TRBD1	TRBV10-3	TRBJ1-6	CAISKAPGQGGSYNSPLHF	TGTGCCATCAGCAAAGCCCCGGGACAGGGAGGCTCCTATAATTCACCCCTCCACTTT
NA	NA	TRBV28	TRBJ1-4	CASSSGQINEKLFF	TGTGCCAGCAGTTCCGGACAGATTAATGAAAAACTGTTTTTT
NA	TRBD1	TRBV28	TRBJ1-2	CASSLVTGAHYGYTF	TGTGCCAGCAGTTTAGTAACAGGGGCGCACTATGGCTACACCTTC
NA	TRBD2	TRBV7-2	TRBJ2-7	CASSLSLAAQYF	TGTGCCAGCAGCTTATCCCTAGCGGCGCAGTACTTC
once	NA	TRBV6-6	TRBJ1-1	CASSYSTGSTEAFF	TGTGCCAGCAGTTACTCGACGGGGAGCACTGAAGCTTTCTTT
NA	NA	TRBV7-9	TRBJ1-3	CASTYPVGSGGNTIYF	TGTGCCAGCACCTATCCGGTAGGGAGTGGTGGAAACACCATATATTTT
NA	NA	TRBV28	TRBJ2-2	CASRTDRTNTGELFF	TGTGCCAGCAGGACGGACAGAACGAACACCGGGGAGCTGTTTTTT
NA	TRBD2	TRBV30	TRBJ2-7	CAWRITGGLREQYF	TGTGCCTGGAGAATCACGGGAGGCCTGAGGGAGCAGTACTTC
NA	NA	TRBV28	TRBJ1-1	CASSPPDRPNTEAFF	TGTGCCAGCAGTCCCCCGGACAGACCGAACACTGAAGCTTTCTTT
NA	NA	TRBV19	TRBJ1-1	CASSLDSSMNTEAFF	TGTGCCAGTTCCCTGGACAGTTCCATGAACACTGAAGCTTTCTTT
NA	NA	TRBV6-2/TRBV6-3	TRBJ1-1	CASSLAGWTEAFF	TGTGCCAGCAGTTTAGCGGGTTGGACTGAAGCTTTCTTT
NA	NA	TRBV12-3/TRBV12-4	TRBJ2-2	CASKKSTGELFF	TGTGCCAGCAAAAAGAGCACCGGGGAGCTGTTTTTT
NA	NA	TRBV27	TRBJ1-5	CASSPSGVASSPQHF	TGTGCCAGCAGCCCCTCAGGGGTAGCTTCCAGCCCCCAGCATTTT
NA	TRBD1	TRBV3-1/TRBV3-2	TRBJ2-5	CASSRGAGGSETQYF	TGTGCCAGCAGCCGAGGGGCAGGGGGCTCAGAGACCCAGTACTTC
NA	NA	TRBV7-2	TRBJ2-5	CASSLRSPRSIEAQYF	TGTGCCAGCAGCCTTCGATCCCCGAGATCCATCGAGGCCCAGTACTTC
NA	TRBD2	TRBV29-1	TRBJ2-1	CSVEDRGGVQFF	TGCAGCGTTGAAGATCGGGGGGGGGTGCAGTTCTTC
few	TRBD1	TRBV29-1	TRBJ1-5	CSVRGQDSNQPQHF	TGCAGCGTTCGCGGACAGGATAGCAATCAGCCCCAGCATTTT
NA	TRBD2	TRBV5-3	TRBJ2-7	CARSTSGRTLGEQYF	TGTGCCAGAAGCACGAGCGGGAGGACCTTAGGAGAGCAGTACTTC
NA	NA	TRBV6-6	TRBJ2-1	CASSYGAGPNEQFF	TGTGCCAGCAGTTATGGGGCAGGCCCTAATGAGCAGTTCTTC
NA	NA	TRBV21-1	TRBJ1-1	CASRGVGLSPEAFF	TGTGCCAGCCGCGGGGTGGGCCTGAGCCCTGAAGCTTTCTTT
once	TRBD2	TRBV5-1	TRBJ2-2	CASRWAGGSSNTGELFF	TGCGCCAGCAGGTGGGCGGGCGGGAGTTCGAACACCGGGGAGCTGTTTTTT
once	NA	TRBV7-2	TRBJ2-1	CASSEESDGYNEQFF	TGTGCCAGCAGCGAAGAAAGCGACGGATACAATGAGCAGTTCTTC
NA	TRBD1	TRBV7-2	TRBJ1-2	CASSLGGQGAFGYTF	TGTGCCAGCAGCTTAGGGGGCCAGGGGGCTTTTGGCTACACCTTC
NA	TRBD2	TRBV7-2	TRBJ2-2	CASSFTSGESTGELFF	TGTGCCAGCAGCTTTACAAGCGGGGAGAGCACCGGGGAGCTGTTTTTT
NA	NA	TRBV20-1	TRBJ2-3	CSADKTDTQYF	TGCAGTGCAGACAAGACAGATACGCAGTATTTT
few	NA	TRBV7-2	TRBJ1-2	CASSSFGNNYGYTF	TGTGCCAGCAGCTCCTTCGGGAATAACTATGGCTACACCTTC
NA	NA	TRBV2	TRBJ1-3	CASTASSGNTIYF	TGTGCCAGCACCGCGAGCTCTGGAAACACCATATATTTT
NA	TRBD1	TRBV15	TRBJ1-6	CATSFRDRNSPLHF	TGTGCCACCAGCTTCCGGGACAGAAATTCACCCCTCCACTTT
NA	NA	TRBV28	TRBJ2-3	CASSRRTRVDTQYF	TGTGCCAGCAGCCGCCGAACCAGGGTAGATACGCAGTATTTT
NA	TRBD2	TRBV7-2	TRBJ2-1	CASSRAGGEVNEQFF	TGTGCCAGCAGTCGGGCGGGAGGGGAGGTCAATGAGCAGTTCTTC
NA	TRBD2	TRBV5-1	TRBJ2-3	CASSFTSTRGTSGADTQYF	TGCGCCAGCAGCTTTACATCGACAAGGGGAACTAGCGGGGCAGATACGCAGTATTTT
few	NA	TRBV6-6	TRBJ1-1	CASIHPPVTEAFF	TGTGCCAGCATTCACCCCCCAGTGACTGAAGCTTTCTTT
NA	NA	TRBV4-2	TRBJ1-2	CASSQDLAREGNYGYTF	TGTGCCAGCAGCCAAGATCTGGCCAGGGAGGGAAACTATGGCTACACCTTC
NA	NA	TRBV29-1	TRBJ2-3	CSALGYRTDTQYF	TGCAGCGCGTTGGGCTACCGAACAGATACGCAGTATTTT
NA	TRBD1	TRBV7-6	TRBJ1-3	CASSGDRGSSGNTIYF	TGTGCCAGCAGCGGAGACAGGGGAAGCTCTGGAAACACCATATATTTT
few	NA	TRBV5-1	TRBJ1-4	CASSPQQGSNEKLFF	TGCGCCAGCAGCCCACAACAAGGGAGTAATGAAAAACTGTTTTTT
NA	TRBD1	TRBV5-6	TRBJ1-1	CASSLRDRNTEAFF	TGTGCCAGCAGCTTGAGGGACAGAAACACTGAAGCTTTCTTT
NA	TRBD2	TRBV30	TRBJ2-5	CAWTPPTSGRARETQYF	TGTGCCTGGACACCTCCGACTAGCGGGAGGGCCAGAGAGACCCAGTACTTC
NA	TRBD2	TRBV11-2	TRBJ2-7	CASSSLAGGVEQYF	TGTGCCAGCAGCTCATTAGCGGGAGGAGTCGAGCAGTACTTC
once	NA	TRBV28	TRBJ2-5	CASVSRGREVETQYF	TGTGCCAGCGTATCTAGGGGGAGAGAGGTGGAGACCCAGTACTTC
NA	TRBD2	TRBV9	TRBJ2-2	CASSVASVSGISGGGELFF	TGTGCCAGCAGCGTAGCTTCCGTCAGCGGGATAAGTGGTGGCGGGGAGCTGTTTTTT
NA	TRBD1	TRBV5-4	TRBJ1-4	CASSPDRGAVATNEKLFF	TGTGCCAGCAGCCCCGACAGGGGGGCAGTTGCAACTAATGAAAAACTGTTTTTT
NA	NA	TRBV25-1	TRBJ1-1	CASSARDSNTEAFF	TGTGCCAGCAGTGCGCGGGACTCAAACACTGAAGCTTTCTTT
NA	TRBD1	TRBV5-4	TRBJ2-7	CASSLRDRGGEQYF	TGTGCCAGCAGCCTCCGGGACAGGGGTGGCGAGCAGTACTTC
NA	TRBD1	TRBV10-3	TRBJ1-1	CAAGTEISMNTEAFF	TGTGCCGCCGGGACAGAGATTTCCATGAACACTGAAGCTTTCTTT